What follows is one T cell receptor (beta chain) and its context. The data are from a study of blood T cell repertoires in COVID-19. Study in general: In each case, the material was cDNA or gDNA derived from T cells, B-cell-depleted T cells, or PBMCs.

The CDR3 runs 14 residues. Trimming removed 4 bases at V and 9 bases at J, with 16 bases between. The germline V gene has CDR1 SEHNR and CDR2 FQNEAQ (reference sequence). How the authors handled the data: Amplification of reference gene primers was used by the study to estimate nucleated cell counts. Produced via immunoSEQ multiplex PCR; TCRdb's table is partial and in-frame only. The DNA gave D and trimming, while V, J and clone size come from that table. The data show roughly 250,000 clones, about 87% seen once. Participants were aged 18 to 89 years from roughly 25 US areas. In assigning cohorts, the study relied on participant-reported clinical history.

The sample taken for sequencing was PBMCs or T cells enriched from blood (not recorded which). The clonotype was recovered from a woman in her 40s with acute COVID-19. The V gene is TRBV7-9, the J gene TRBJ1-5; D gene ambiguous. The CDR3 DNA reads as TGTGCCAGCAGCTCTGTCGCGGGAGTCGGGCCCCAGCATTTT. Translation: CASSSVAGVGPQHF.